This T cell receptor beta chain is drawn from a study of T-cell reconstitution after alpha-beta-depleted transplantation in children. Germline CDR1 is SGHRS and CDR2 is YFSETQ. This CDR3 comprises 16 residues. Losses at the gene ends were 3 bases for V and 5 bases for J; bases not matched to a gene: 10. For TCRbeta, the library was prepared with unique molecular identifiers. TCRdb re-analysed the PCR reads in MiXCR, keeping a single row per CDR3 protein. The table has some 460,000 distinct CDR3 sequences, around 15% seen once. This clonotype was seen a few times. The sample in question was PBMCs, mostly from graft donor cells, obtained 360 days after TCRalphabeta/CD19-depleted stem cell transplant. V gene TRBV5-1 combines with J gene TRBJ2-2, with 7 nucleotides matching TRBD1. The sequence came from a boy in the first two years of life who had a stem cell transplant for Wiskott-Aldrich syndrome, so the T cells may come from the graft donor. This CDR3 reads CASSSRDRVRTGELFF. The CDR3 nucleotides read TGCGCCAGCAGCTCCCGGGACAGAGTGAGGACCGGGGAGCTGTTTTTT.